Listed below are T cell receptor beta chains from one sample, sequenced in a study of metastatic and nonmetastatic thyroid tumors. TCRdb re-clonotyped the PCR reads through MiXCR. The repertoire holds 20,000 to 25,000 clones, with 20% to 30% as singletons. The sample was tumor tissue. The receptors derive from a female donor with papillary thyroid cancer or a benign thyroid nodule (not recorded which). Some clones in this sample may be carry-over from other donors' samples. The CDR3 runs from the conserved cysteine through the conserved F or W. Fields, in order: clone size, V gene, J gene, CDR3 length, D gene, CDR3 DNA, CDR3 protein. A D gene is named only where the DNA matches it firmly. Size tells how often a clone was seen (once, few, many) or the class of an expanded clone, and some rows leave it out.

medium-sized,TRBV6-1,TRBJ2-7,14,.,TGTGCCAGCAGAAGGACAGATCTAGGTAACGAGCAGTACTTC,CASRRTDLGNEQYF
many,TRBV28,TRBJ1-4,14,.,TGTGCCAGCAGCCCCGGGGCAGGGGAAGGGAAACTGTTTTTT,CASSPGAGEGKLFF
many,TRBV2,TRBJ2-3,12,.,TGTGCCAGCAGTGGGGGACCAGATACGCAGTATTTT,CASSGGPDTQYF
.,TRBV11-3,TRBJ2-2,14,.,TGTGCCAGCAGGGGCGAAAGAAACACCGGGGAGCTGTTTTTT,CASRGERNTGELFF
.,TRBV20-1,TRBJ2-2,15,.,TGCAGTGCTAGAGAAGGCAGGGTGAACACCGGGGAGCTGTTTTTT,CSAREGRVNTGELFF
medium-sized,TRBV30,TRBJ2-7,11,.,TGTGCCTGGAGTGTAGCCTACGAGCAGTACTTC,CAWSVAYEQYF
many,TRBV28,TRBJ2-3,14,TRBD1,TGTGCCAGCAGTACCGGACAGGGAACAGATACGCAGTATTTT,CASSTGQGTDTQYF
medium-sized,TRBV6-1,TRBJ1-2,14,.,TGTGCCAGCAGTCGTGCAGGGGCCGGCTATGGCTACACCTTC,CASSRAGAGYGYTF
.,TRBV5-4,TRBJ1-2,14,.,TGTGCCAGCAGCTTGGACAGGGCGGCCTATGGCTACACCTTC,CASSLDRAAYGYTF
once,TRBV30,TRBJ1-5,13,.,TGTGCCTGGAGTGTACGGGGTAATCAGCCCCAGCATTTT,CAWSVRGNQPQHF
many,TRBV15,TRBJ2-7,17,TRBD1,TGTGCCACCAGCAAGCATCATCTTCCGGGACAGGCCTACGAGCAGTACTTC,CATSKHHLPGQAYEQYF
.,TRBV20-1,TRBJ1-1,15,.,TGCAGTGCTCGACCTGACAGTGGGCTGTGCACTGAAGCTTTCTTT,CSARPDSGLCTEAFF
many,TRBV30,TRBJ1-1,14,.,TGTGCCTGGACCCCACGGCAGATGAACACTGAAGCTTTCTTT,CAWTPRQMNTEAFF
.,TRBV30,TRBJ2-1,15,TRBD2,TGTGCCTGGAGAGTACTAGCGGGAGTTGGCAATGAGCAGTTCTTC,CAWRVLAGVGNEQFF
.,TRBV7-8,TRBJ2-3,13,TRBD2,TGTGCCAGCAGCGTCGCGGGGGGAGATACGCAGTATTTT,CASSVAGGDTQYF
.,TRBV30,TRBJ1-2,13,.,TGTGCCTGGAGGAGGGAGGAGTCTCGGGGCTACACCTTC,CAWRREESRGYTF
.,TRBV5-1,TRBJ2-5,16,TRBD2,TGCGCCAGCAGCTTGGGGCTAGCGGTGGTCAGGGAGACCCAATACTTC,CASSLGLAVVRETQYF
.,TRBV7-2,TRBJ1-5,21,TRBD1,TGTGCCAGCAGCTTAGCCTTACCGGGACAGGGTTCTTACGGTGGCAATCAGCCCCAGCATTTT,CASSLALPGQGSYGGNQPQHF
many,TRBV12-3/TRBV12-4,TRBJ1-1,18,TRBD1,TGTGCCAGCAGTCCGCCCCGGGGACAGGGGGCGGGGGGGACTGAAGCTTTCTTT,CASSPPRGQGAGGTEAFF
.,TRBV12-3/TRBV12-4,TRBJ1-1,14,.,TGTGCCAGCAGCCGTGGGACACTGAACACTGAAGCTTTCTTT,CASSRGTLNTEAFF
many,TRBV15,TRBJ1-5,15,.,TGTGCCACCAGCAGCCGCCGGACAGGCAATCAGCCCCAGCATTTT,CATSSRRTGNQPQHF
.,TRBV7-3,TRBJ2-1,16,TRBD2,TGTGCCAGCAGCTTAACGGGCGGGGGGACCGGAAATGAGCATTTCTTC,CASSLTGGGTGNEHFF
many,TRBV7-9,TRBJ2-2,16,.,TGTGCCAGCAGCTTGAGGACGGGACTTCTGACCGGGGAGCTGTTTTTT,CASSLRTGLLTGELFF
medium-sized,TRBV6-1,TRBJ2-6,14,.,TGTGCCATCTCTCCCGGCTCTGGGGCCAACGTCCTGACTTTC,CAISPGSGANVLTF
many,TRBV20-1,TRBJ1-2,15,.,TGCAGTGCTAGAGCCGGGCCAAACTTCCAGGGAGGCTACACCTTC,CSARAGPNFQGGYTF
many,TRBV4-2,TRBJ2-5,16,.,TGTGCCAGCAGCCAAGAGTGGGGGGGGGCCCGGGAGACCCAGTACTTC,CASSQEWGGARETQYF
.,TRBV25-1,TRBJ2-2,15,.,TGTGCCAGCAGTGTGTTGGAGGGTAACACCGTGGAGCTTTTTTTT,CASSVLEGNTVELFF
.,TRBV18,TRBJ2-7,16,TRBD1,TGTGCCAGCTCACCCCAGGGGACAGGGGGCACCTACGAGCAGTACTTC,CASSPQGTGGTYEQYF
medium-sized,TRBV6-2/TRBV6-3,TRBJ1-5,14,.,TGTGCCAGCAGTTACGGGACAAACAATCAGCCCCAGCATTTT,CASSYGTNNQPQHF
many,TRBV5-4,TRBJ2-3,13,.,TGTGCCAGCAGTTCGACTAGTGCAGATACGCAGTATTTT,CASSSTSADTQYF
medium-sized,TRBV30,TRBJ1-4,11,.,TGTGCCTGGAGGGTGGGAGGAAAACTGTTTTTT,CAWRVGGKLFF
many,TRBV5-1,TRBJ2-2,17,.,TGCGCCAGCAGCCCGATGGGAGGGACAGGGAACACCGGGGAGCTGTTTTTT,CASSPMGGTGNTGELFF
.,TRBV28,TRBJ2-7,16,.,TGTGCCAGCAGTCTGTCCACCGGGTTTTGTTCCTACGAGCAGTACTTC,CASSLSTGFCSYEQYF
.,TRBV24-1,TRBJ1-2,15,.,TGTGCCACCAGTGAAACAGGCCATCCTAACTATGGCTACACCTTC,CATSETGHPNYGYTF
many,TRBV27,TRBJ1-5,15,TRBD1,TGTGCCACCGCTGACGGGACAGGGGGCAATCAGCCCCAGCATTTT,CATADGTGGNQPQHF
.,TRBV5-1,TRBJ2-7,13,.,TGCGCCAGCAGCTTGATGGACTCCTACGAGCAGTACTTC,CASSLMDSYEQYF
many,TRBV15,TRBJ1-5,18,TRBD1,TGTGCCACCAGCAGAGGGACAGGGGGGGGGTATAGCAATCAGCCCCAGCATTTT,CATSRGTGGGYSNQPQHF
few,TRBV6-5,TRBJ2-5,14,TRBD1,TGTGCCAGCAGTTCCGGCACAGGGGGGGAGACCCAGTACTTC,CASSSGTGGETQYF
many,TRBV12-3/TRBV12-4,TRBJ1-5,16,.,TGTGCCAGCGGAGTTACGGGGGGCGGGAGCAATCAGCCCCAGCATTTT,CASGVTGGGSNQPQHF
.,TRBV4-3,TRBJ1-5,13,.,TGCGCTAGCAGCCAAGATAGTTCTCAGCCCCAGCATTTT,CASSQDSSQPQHF
.,TRBV20-1,TRBJ2-7,14,.,TGCAGTTCCCCAAGGACATGGGGCTCCTACGAGCAGTACTTC,CSSPRTWGSYEQYF
.,TRBV6-2/TRBV6-3,TRBJ2-5,15,.,TGTGCCAGCAGTACCGACTGTGGGGATCGAGAGACCCAGTACTTC,CASSTDCGDRETQYF
many,TRBV14,TRBJ2-5,12,TRBD1,TGTGCCAGCAGCCCACAGGGGGAGACCCAGTACTTC,CASSPQGETQYF
.,TRBV6-6,TRBJ2-1,16,TRBD1,TGTGCCAGCAGTTACCACCGGACAGGATCCTACAATGAGCAGTTCTTC,CASSYHRTGSYNEQFF
many,TRBV3-1,TRBJ2-7,14,.,TGTGCCAGCAGCCGAACTTTTAAAGCCTACGAGCAGTACTTC,CASSRTFKAYEQYF
few,TRBV6-2/TRBV6-3,TRBJ2-7,13,.,.,CASSFGTGSEQYF
medium-sized,TRBV28,TRBJ2-7,11,.,TGTGCCAGCAGCTACAAGTACGAGCAGTACTTC,CASSYKYEQYF
many,TRBV7-9,TRBJ1-6,15,.,TGTGCCAGCAGCTTAGGTGGGGTAGGTAATTCACCCCTCCACTTT,CASSLGGVGNSPLHF
few,TRBV28,TRBJ2-7,16,TRBD2,TGTGCCAGCAGTTTAAGAATGGGAGGGCCCTCCTACGAGCAGTACTTC,CASSLRMGGPSYEQYF
.,TRBV30,TRBJ1-1,14,.,TGTGCCTGGAGTGTGGGCGGCCACAACACTGAAGCTTTCTTT,CAWSVGGHNTEAFF
many,TRBV12-3/TRBV12-4,TRBJ2-5,15,.,TGTGCCAGCAGTAGGGCGGACAGAGCCCAAGAGACCCAGTACTTC,CASSRADRAQETQYF
.,TRBV4-3,TRBJ2-7,13,.,TGCGCCAGCAGCCAAGCACAGGGCTACGAGCAGTACTTC,CASSQAQGYEQYF
many,TRBV7-2,TRBJ2-5,14,.,TGTGCCAGCAGCTCGGTGTCGGGCTCAAGGACCCAGTACTTC,CASSSVSGSRTQYF